The 2 T cell receptor beta chains listed next were all sequenced from one sample in a study of OX40 agonist ivuxolimab in advanced cancers. Produced via immunoSEQ multiplex PCR; TCRdb's table is partial and in-frame only. Seen here are approximately 22,000 clones, approximately 86% observed once, and the top ten hold about 18%. The specimen comprised CD4+ or CD8+ T cells sorted from blood, sampled in a trial of the OX40 agonist ivuxolimab. These receptors were collected from an adult with an advanced solid tumor such as melanoma, head and neck, liver or kidney cancer.

The chain is built from TRBV5-6 and TRBJ2-7, with D hard to call. The CDR3 consists of 14 residues. The germline V gene encodes CDR1 SGHDT and CDR2 YYEEEE. V was pared by 0 bases and J by 1 base, with 8 bases between. The CDR3 reads CASSLVGNSYEQYF. In DNA form, the CDR3 reads TGTGCCAGCAGCTTGGTTGGGAATTCCTACGAGCAGTACTTC. Combining the CDR3 with reference TRBV5-6 and TRBJ2-7 gives the whole variable domain DAGVTQSPTHLIKTRGQQVTLRCSPKSGHDTVSWYQQALGQGPQFIFQYYEEEERQRGNFPDRFSGHQFPNYSSELNVNALLLGDSALYLCASSLVGNSYEQYFGPGTRLTVT.

The rearrangement uses TRBV4-1 and TRBJ2-1; maybe TRBD2 (5 bases). Germline lookup yields CDR1 MGHRA and CDR2 YSYEKL. The CDR3 length is 17 residues. Between the trimmed V and J ends, which lost 2 bases and 0 bases, there was a span of 14 bases. CDR3 sequence reads: CASSQRLEGSSYNEQFF. Written as DNA, the CDR3 is TGCGCCAGCAGCCAAAGGTTGGAAGGGAGCTCCTACAATGAGCAGTTCTTC.